This T cell receptor beta chain was captured in a study of PD-1 blockade in classical Hodgkin lymphoma. Whole-study results and caveats: A reduction in baseline TCR diversity was reportedly seen in newly diagnosed patients relative to healthy donors.

Trimming pared 10 bases from V and 1 base from J, leaving 13 bases between. CDR1 is SNHLY and CDR2 is FYNNEI in the germline V gene. This CDR3 has 13 residues. Sequencing was performed with immunoSEQ multiplex PCR; in TCRdb, only in-frame clones are kept and a portion is missing. The sample lists fewer than 20,000 clones; around 92% were seen once. Comment on this clone: The antigen is unknown.

Sample time point: newly diagnosed, previously untreated cHL patient sample. The CD4+ T cells used were purified from thawed PBMCs through magnetic negative selection. The chain links TRBV2 to TRBJ2-5, with D perhaps TRBD1 (5 bases). The TCR sequence derives from a human donor with classical Hodgkin lymphoma. Sequencing used CD4+ T cells from blood. The CDR3 here is CATRTPPQETQYF. CDR3 bases: TGTGCCACCCGGACACCGCCCCAAGAGACCCAGTACTTC. The full variable domain, with the rest looked up from reference TRBV2 and TRBJ2-5, is EPEVTQTPSHQVTQMGQEVILRCVPISNHLYFYWYRQILGQKVEFLVSFYNNEISEKSEIFDDQFSVERPDGSNFTLKIRSTKLEDSAMYFCATRTPPQETQYFGPGTRLLVL.